These 3 T cell receptor beta chains were sequenced from one sample in a study of shared clonotypes between healthy human individuals. Sequenced by immunoSEQ multiplex PCR; TCRdb stores in-frame clones only, minus some. The table lists about 580,000 clones, 95% to 98% of them singletons, with roughly 0.29% in the top ten. The naive CD8 subset, CD45RO-negative cells positively selected for CCR7, excluded terminally differentiated effector memory CD45RA+ cells. Specimen: naive CD8+ T cells sorted from blood. All receptors derive from a man aged 25-40 years in good health.

This CDR3 is CASSIGRTQPQHF. CDR3 coding DNA: TGTGCCAGTAGTATCGGCAGGACACAGCCCCAGCATTTT. The J gene is TRBJ1-5, the V gene TRBV19; D possibly corresponds to TRBD1 (5 bases). This CDR3 has 13 amino acids. The V gene lost 3 bases and the J gene lost 7 bases, with 10 bases spanning the gap. In germline, CDR1 is LNHDA, CDR2 SQIVND (reference sequence).

J is TRBJ2-3 and V is TRBV9; 8 bases fit TRBD2. This CDR3 contains 15 residues. Trimming took 4 bases from V and 2 from J; bases not matched to a gene: 6. Germline CDR1 reads SGDLS; CDR2 reads YYNGEE. This CDR3 is CASSPGLDTTDTQYF. The CDR3 DNA follows: TGTGCCAGCAGCCCGGGACTAGACACCACAGATACGCAGTATTTT.

On this clone: Other DNA sequences in the same sample also yield this CDR3. This chain links TRBV7-9 with TRBJ2-7; the D gene is possibly TRBD1 (5 bases). The CDR3 has 12 amino acids. V gave up 1 base and J gave up 5 bases, with 6 bases separating them. CDR1 and CDR2 (germline): SEHNR, FQNEAQ (reference sequence). The CDR3 nucleotides are TGTGCCAGCAGCTTAGGGGGCGACGAGCAGTACTTC. This translates into CASSLGGDEQYF.